The next 24 T cell receptor beta chains were all read from a single sample in a study of T-cell reconstitution after alpha-beta-depleted transplantation in children. Library preparation (for TCRbeta) was performed with unique molecular identifiers. Via MiXCR, TCRdb re-called the PCR reads, giving one row per CDR3 protein. Counted here are 540,000 or so distinct CDR3 sequences, 23% occurring once; the ten biggest clones make up roughly 13%. Sequences were derived from PBMCs, mostly from graft donor cells, sampled 360 days after TCRalphabeta/CD19-depleted stem cell transplant. The receptors come from a boy younger than two who had a stem cell transplant for acute myeloid leukemia, so the T cells may come from the graft donor.

This clonotype showed up just a few times. The CDR3 coding sequence is TGCAGTGCTAGCGCGCGGGGATCTAAAAACATTCAGTACTTC. Encoded protein: CSASARGSKNIQYF. This chain uses TRBV20-1 with TRBJ2-4; weak D call: TRBD2 (6 bases). This CDR3 spans 14 amino acids. CDR1 DFQATT and CDR2 SNEGSKA come from the germline V gene (reference sequence). Deletions cut 3 bases from V and 4 bases from J, with 13 bases between.

About this clonotype itself: With a much larger clone just one base away, this may be a read error. CDR3 coding DNA: TGCAGTTCTAGGTCCGGGGCCAACGTCCTGACTTTC. Protein product: CSSRSGANVLTF. The chain is built from TRBV20-1 and TRBJ2-6, with no clear D. This CDR3 is built from 12 residues. Germline-derived CDR1 and CDR2 are DFQATT and SNEGSKA (reference sequence).

The chain's CDR3 is CASSANQGLTTQYF. The DNA of the CDR3 is TGTGCCAGCAGCGCAAATCAGGGGCTAACGACCCAGTACTTC. This sequence joins TRBV7-9 and TRBJ2-5; TRBD1 might be the D (6 bases). The CDR3 covers 14 residues. Germline CDR1 and CDR2: SEHNR and FQNEAQ (reference sequence). V lost 5 bases to trimming and J lost 7 bases, with 17 bases between them.

The sample holds many counts of this clonotype. The rearrangement links TRBV20-1 to TRBJ2-7, with D possibly being TRBD1 (6 bases). The V and J ends lost 4 bases and 2 bases respectively, with 12 bases between them. Germline-derived CDR1 and CDR2 are DFQATT and SNEGSKA (reference sequence). This CDR3 spans 13 amino acids. The CDR3 nucleotides are TGCAGTGCTAACTACCGGGACACCTACGAGCAGTACTTC. Amino acid sequence: CSANYRDTYEQYF.

The table lists this clonotype with many counts. The J gene is TRBJ2-1, the V gene TRBV7-2, with 8 bases aligning to TRBD2. With 3 bases clipped from V and 6 bases from J, the junction kept 7 bases outside the gene matches. The CDR3 sequence is 15 residues long. Germline V gene sequence: CDR1 SGHTA, CDR2 FQGNSA. CDR3 in amino acids: CASSFGRGDTNEQFF. CDR3 in DNA: TGTGCCAGCAGCTTTGGGCGGGGGGACACCAATGAGCAGTTCTTC.

This clonotype was detected a few times. The J gene is TRBJ2-6, the V gene TRBV20-1; D remains unclear. CDR3 length: 16 residues. Looked up from germline, CDR1 is DFQATT and CDR2 is SNEGSKA (reference sequence). Trimming took 0 bases from V and 0 from J, leaving 9 bases between them. The CDR3 bases are TGCAGTGCTAGAGATCGCCGGAACTCTGGGGCCAACGTCCTGACTTTC. The encoded protein is CSARDRRNSGANVLTF.

J is TRBJ1-2 and V is TRBV20-1, with a possible D match to TRBD1 (6 bases). V lost 6 bases and J 8 bases, leaving 16 bases between the germline ends. The CDR3 sequence is 12 residues long. Per germline, CDR1 DFQATT and CDR2 SNEGSKA (reference sequence). DNA of the CDR3: TGCAGTGCCCCAGCGGGGGCCGGGGGCTACACCTTC. Its translation: CSAPAGAGGYTF.

The chain couples TRBV20-1 to TRBJ2-3; D possibly matches TRBD1 or TRBD2 (5 bases each). Trimming removed 5 bases at V and 3 bases at J, with 15 bases between. The CDR3 has 14 residues. Germline-derived CDR1 and CDR2 are DFQATT and SNEGSKA (reference sequence). The CDR3 bases are TGCAGTGCTCCCTGGGGGTACAATACAGATACGCAGTATTTT. This sequence encodes CSAPWGYNTDTQYF.

This clonotype occurred once. The J gene is TRBJ2-1, the V gene TRBV4-3; D possibly uses TRBD1 or TRBD2 (7 bases each). Germline V gives CDR1 LGHNA, CDR2 YSLEER. The CDR3 runs to 19 residues. V was cut by 0 bases and J by 2 bases, with 20 bases left in between. DNA of the CDR3: TGCGCCAGCAGCCAAGATTTCGGGCTCAGGGGGGGAGCCTACAATGAGCAGTTCTTC. Its translation: CASSQDFGLRGGAYNEQFF.

The rearrangement links TRBV15 to TRBJ1-3, with a weak D call TRBD1 (6 bases). This CDR3 is 17 amino acids long. V dropped 5 bases and J dropped 0 bases, with 17 bases sitting between them. Germline V gene lookup returns CDR1 LNHNV and CDR2 YYDKDF (reference sequence). Written as DNA, the CDR3 is TGTGCCACCAGCCCCCGGCTGGGACAACACTCTGGAAACACCATATATTTT. It translates to CATSPRLGQHSGNTIYF.

This clonotype showed up just a few times. This chain uses TRBV6-5 with TRBJ2-5; D is unresolved. The CDR3 contains 13 residues. V gave up 2 bases and J gave up 6 bases, with 10 bases separating them. Germline V gives CDR1 MNHEY, CDR2 SVGAGI. In DNA, the CDR3 is TGTGCCAGCAGTTACGGGGTAGCCAAGACCCAGTACTTC. Translating it yields CASSYGVAKTQYF.

Only a few counts were recorded for this clonotype. The genes are TRBV12-3 or TRBV12-4 and TRBJ2-2, with D possibly matching TRBD1 (5 bases). This CDR3 contains 15 residues. V dropped 6 bases and J dropped 9 bases, with 20 bases sitting between them. The chain's CDR3 is CASRLGPTDGRELFF. The CDR3 DNA sequence: TGTGCCAGCAGATTGGGCCCGACAGATGGGAGGGAGCTGTTTTTT.

V usage is TRBV6-5 and J usage is TRBJ2-3; TRBD2 aligns across 13 bases. Per germline, CDR1 MNHEY and CDR2 SVGAGI. The V gene end was trimmed by 4 bases and the J gene end by 6 bases; junction bases not matched to a gene: 4. This CDR3 comprises 15 residues. This CDR3 reads CASSWGLAGKDTQYF. The CDR3 DNA sequence: TGTGCCAGCAGTTGGGGACTAGCGGGGAAGGATACGCAGTATTTT.

This chain uses TRBV20-1 with TRBJ2-3, with 8 nucleotides matching TRBD2. CDR1 and CDR2 from the germline V gene are DFQATT and SNEGSKA (reference sequence). The trim removed 6 bases at V and 4 bases at J, leaving 9 bases unmatched. This CDR3 has 14 residues. CDR3 DNA: TGCAGTGCAGAGCGGGGGAAAGGTGCAGATACGCAGTATTTT. As protein: CSAERGKGADTQYF.

V is TRBV24-1 and J is TRBJ2-5, with D perhaps TRBD2 (6 bases). The CDR3 covers 15 residues. In germline, CDR1 is KGHDR, CDR2 SFDVKD. Trimming cost V 1 base and J 5 bases, with 13 bases left between them. CDR3 region: CATSDLRSAGETQYF. In DNA form, the CDR3 reads TGTGCCACCAGTGATTTACGATCGGCGGGGGAGACCCAGTACTTC.

This clonotype has a count of ten or more. The rearrangement links TRBV20-1 to TRBJ2-4, with TRBD1 matching over 8 bases. Per germline, CDR1 DFQATT and CDR2 SNEGSKA (reference sequence). This CDR3 is 15 amino acids long. V was pared by 6 bases and J by 4 bases, with 11 bases of the junction left unmatched. CDR3 sequence reads: CSAHQPGQGKNIQYF. In DNA, the CDR3 is TGCAGTGCCCACCAACCCGGACAGGGTAAAAACATTCAGTACTTC.

This clonotype was recorded at least ten times. V usage is TRBV9 and J usage is TRBJ2-7; 7 bases match TRBD1. CDR1 and CDR2 (germline): SGDLS, YYNGEE. CDR3 length equals 14 residues. The V segment lost 7 bases and the J segment 1 base; nucleotides outside the gene matches: 8. CDR3 protein: CASSRTGQSYEQYF. CDR3 DNA: TGTGCCAGCTCCCGTACGGGACAGTCCTACGAGCAGTACTTC.

The chain carries TRBV12-3 or TRBV12-4 and TRBJ2-2, with 7 bases matching TRBD1. V dropped 7 bases and J dropped 3; count of bases not matched to a gene: 2. The CDR3 length is 13 residues. The chain's CDR3 is CASKQGDTGELFF. DNA for the CDR3: TGTGCCAGCAAGCAGGGGGACACCGGGGAGCTGTTTTTT.

This chain joins TRBV12-3 or TRBV12-4 and TRBJ2-1, with D perhaps matching TRBD1 or TRBD2 (5 bases each). The CDR3 is 15 residues long. Trimming stripped 4 bases from V and 2 bases from J, with 12 bases between. The CDR3 DNA reads TGTGCCAGCAGTTCCCTCTGGGGACCCTACAATGAGCAGTTCTTC. Protein sequence: CASSSLWGPYNEQFF.

The V gene is TRBV5-6, the J gene TRBJ2-3; TRBD2 matches 13 bases. The CDR3 is 17 residues long. The germline CDR1 and CDR2 sequences are SGHDT and YYEEEE. J was trimmed by 0 bases and V by 3 bases; bases with no gene match: 4. The CDR3 sequence: CASSWTSGGTSTDTQYF. As DNA, the CDR3 is TGTGCCAGCAGCTGGACTAGCGGGGGCACCAGCACAGATACGCAGTATTTT.

At least ten counts were recorded for this clonotype. The chain recombines TRBV18 with TRBJ2-5; TRBD1 is a possible D gene (5 bases). The CDR3 loop spans 14 amino acids. Germline CDR1 reads KGHSH; CDR2 reads LQKENI. V lost 0 bases and J 2 bases, leaving 7 bases between the germline ends. The CDR3 DNA is TGTGCCAGCTCACCACCAGGGGATCAAGAGACCCAGTACTTC. The encoded protein is CASSPPGDQETQYF.

This clonotype has just a few counts. The chain has TRBV28 and TRBJ1-5, with 8 bases aligning to TRBD1. Trimming removed 6 bases from V and 0 bases from J; junction bases left unmatched: 7. CDR1 and CDR2 from the germline V gene are MDHEN and SYDVKM. The CDR3 contains 16 residues. The CDR3 loop reads CASRGTTGASNQPQHF. CDR3 bases: TGTGCCAGCAGGGGCACGACAGGGGCTAGCAATCAGCCCCAGCATTTT.

The chain has TRBV5-1 and TRBJ2-1, with 10 bases aligning to TRBD1. CDR3 size: 15 residues. Germline values: CDR1 SGHRS, CDR2 YFSETQ. J gave up 4 bases and V 4 bases, and 5 bases lay outside the gene matches. The chain's CDR3 is CASSAGQGTYNEQFF. In nucleotides, the CDR3 is TGCGCCAGCAGCGCGGGACAGGGGACATACAATGAGCAGTTCTTC.

The chain is built from TRBV5-4 and TRBJ2-5; D is perhaps TRBD1 (5 bases). The CDR3 totals 16 residues. Germline V gene data show CDR1 as SGHNT and CDR2 as YYREEE (reference sequence). V shed 4 bases and J shed 1 base, with 17 bases lying between them. The CDR3 loop is CASSTYRHEAQETQYF. In DNA, the CDR3 is TGTGCCAGCAGCACCTACAGGCACGAGGCCCAAGAGACCCAGTACTTC.